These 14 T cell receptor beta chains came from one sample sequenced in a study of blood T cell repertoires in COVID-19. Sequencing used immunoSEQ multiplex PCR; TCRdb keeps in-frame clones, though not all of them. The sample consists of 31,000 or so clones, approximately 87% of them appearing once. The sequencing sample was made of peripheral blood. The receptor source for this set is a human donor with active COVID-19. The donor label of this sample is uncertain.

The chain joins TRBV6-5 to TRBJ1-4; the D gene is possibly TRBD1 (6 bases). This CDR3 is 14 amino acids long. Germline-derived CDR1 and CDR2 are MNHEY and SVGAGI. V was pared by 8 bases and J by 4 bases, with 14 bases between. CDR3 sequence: CASHEGTLNEKLFF. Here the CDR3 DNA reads TGTGCCAGCCACGAGGGGACACTTAATGAAAAACTGTTTTTT.

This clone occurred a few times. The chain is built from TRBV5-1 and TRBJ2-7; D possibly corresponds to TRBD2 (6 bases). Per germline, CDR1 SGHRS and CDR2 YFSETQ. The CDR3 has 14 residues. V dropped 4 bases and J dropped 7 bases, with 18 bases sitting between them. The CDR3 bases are TGCGCCAGCAGCGACCCGACTAGGCCGGGGGAGCAGTACTTC. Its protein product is CASSDPTRPGEQYF. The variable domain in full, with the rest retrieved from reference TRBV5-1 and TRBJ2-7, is KAGVTQTPRYLIKTRGQQVTLSCSPISGHRSVSWYQQTPGQGLQFLFEYFSETQRNKGNFPGRFSGRQFSNSRSEMNVSTLELGDSALYLCASSDPTRPGEQYFGPGTRLTVT.

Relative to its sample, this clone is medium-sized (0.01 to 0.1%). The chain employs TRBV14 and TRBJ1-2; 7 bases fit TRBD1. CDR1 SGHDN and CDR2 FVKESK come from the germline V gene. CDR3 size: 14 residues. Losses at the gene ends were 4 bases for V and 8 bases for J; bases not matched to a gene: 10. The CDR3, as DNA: TGTGCCAGCAGCCCTCTTGGTGGAGGGGGCGGCTACACCTTC. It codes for CASSPLGGGGGYTF.

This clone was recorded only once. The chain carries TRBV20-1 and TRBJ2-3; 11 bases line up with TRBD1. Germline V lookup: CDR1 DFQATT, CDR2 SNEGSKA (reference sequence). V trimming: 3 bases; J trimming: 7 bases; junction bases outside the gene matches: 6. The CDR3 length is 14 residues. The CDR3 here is CSASVGTGGNTQYF. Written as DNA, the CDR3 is TGCAGTGCTAGTGTCGGGACAGGGGGTAATACGCAGTATTTT.

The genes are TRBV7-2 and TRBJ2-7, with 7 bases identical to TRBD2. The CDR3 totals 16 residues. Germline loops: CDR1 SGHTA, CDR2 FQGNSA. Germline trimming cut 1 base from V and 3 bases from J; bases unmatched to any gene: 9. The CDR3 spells CASSLGAPTSFYEQYF. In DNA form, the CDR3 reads TGTGCCAGCAGCTTAGGGGCCCCGACTAGCTTCTACGAGCAGTACTTC.

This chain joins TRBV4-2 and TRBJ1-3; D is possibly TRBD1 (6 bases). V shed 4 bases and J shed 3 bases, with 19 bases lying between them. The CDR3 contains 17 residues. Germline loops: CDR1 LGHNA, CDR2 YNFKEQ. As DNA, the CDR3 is TGTGCCAGCAGCCGAGAAGGCGGGGGCTTGGTTGGAAACACCATATATTTT. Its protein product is CASSREGGGLVGNTIYF.

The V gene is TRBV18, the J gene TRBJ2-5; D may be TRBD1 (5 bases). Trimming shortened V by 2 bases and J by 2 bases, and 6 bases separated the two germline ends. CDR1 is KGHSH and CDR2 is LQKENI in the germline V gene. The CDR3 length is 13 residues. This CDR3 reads CASSPGAQETQYF. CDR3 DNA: TGTGCCAGCTCACCAGGGGCACAAGAGACCCAGTACTTC. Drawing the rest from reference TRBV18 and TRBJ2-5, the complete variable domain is NAGVMQNPRHLVRRRGQEARLRCSPMKGHSHVYWYRQLPEEGLKFMVYLQKENIIDESGMPKERFSAEFPKEGPSILRIQQVVRGDSAAYFCASSPGAQETQYFGPGTRLLVL.

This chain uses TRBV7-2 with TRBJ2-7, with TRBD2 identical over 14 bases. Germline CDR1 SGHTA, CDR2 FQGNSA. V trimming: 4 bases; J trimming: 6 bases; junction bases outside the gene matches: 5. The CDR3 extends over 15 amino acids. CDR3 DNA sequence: TGTGCCAGCAGCTCCGGACTAGCGGGAGGCTTCGAGCAGTACTTC. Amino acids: CASSSGLAGGFEQYF. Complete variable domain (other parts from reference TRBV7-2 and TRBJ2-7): GAGVSQSPSNKVTEKGKDVELRCDPISGHTALYWYRQSLGQGLEFLIYFQGNSAPDKSGLPSDRFSAERTGGSVSTLTIQRTQQEDSAVYLCASSSGLAGGFEQYFGPGTRLTVT.

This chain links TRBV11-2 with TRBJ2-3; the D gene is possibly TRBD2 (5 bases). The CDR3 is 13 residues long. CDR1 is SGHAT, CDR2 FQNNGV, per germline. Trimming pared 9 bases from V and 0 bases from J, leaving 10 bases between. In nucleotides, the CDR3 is TGTGCCAGTGTCGAGGGAAGCACAGATACGCAGTATTTT. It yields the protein CASVEGSTDTQYF.

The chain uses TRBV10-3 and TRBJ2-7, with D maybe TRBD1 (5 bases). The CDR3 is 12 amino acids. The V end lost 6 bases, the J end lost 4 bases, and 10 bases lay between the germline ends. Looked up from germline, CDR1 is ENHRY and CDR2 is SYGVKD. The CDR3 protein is CAIRDNTYEQYF. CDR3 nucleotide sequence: TGTGCCATCAGGGACAATACATACGAGCAGTACTTC.

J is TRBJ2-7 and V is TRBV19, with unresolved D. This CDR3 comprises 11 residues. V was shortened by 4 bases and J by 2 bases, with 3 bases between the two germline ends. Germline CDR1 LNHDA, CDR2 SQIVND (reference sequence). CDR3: CASSSTYEQYF. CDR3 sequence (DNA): TGTGCCAGTAGTAGTACCTACGAGCAGTACTTC. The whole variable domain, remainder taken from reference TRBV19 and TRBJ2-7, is DGGITQSPKYLFRKEGQNVTLSCEQNLNHDAMYWYRQDPGQGLRLIYYSQIVNDFQKGDIAEGYSVSREKKESFPLTVTSAQKNPTAFYLCASSSTYEQYFGPGTRLTVT.

The CDR3 spells CASSYSQGVQQYF. DNA of the CDR3: TGTGCCAGCAGTTACTCGCAGGGGGTGCAGCAGTACTTC. The rearrangement links TRBV6-6 to TRBJ2-7; 7 bases match TRBD1. CDR3 size: 13 residues. The germline CDR1 and CDR2 sequences are MNHNY and SVGAGI (reference sequence). V trimming: 0 bases; J trimming: 8 bases; junction bases outside the gene matches: 4.

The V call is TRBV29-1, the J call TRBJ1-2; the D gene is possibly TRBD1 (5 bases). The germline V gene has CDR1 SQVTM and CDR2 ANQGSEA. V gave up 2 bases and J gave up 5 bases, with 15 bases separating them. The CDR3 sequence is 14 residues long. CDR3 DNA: TGCAGCGTTGAACGCGCTTCGGGGGTATATGGCTACACCTTC. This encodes CSVERASGVYGYTF.

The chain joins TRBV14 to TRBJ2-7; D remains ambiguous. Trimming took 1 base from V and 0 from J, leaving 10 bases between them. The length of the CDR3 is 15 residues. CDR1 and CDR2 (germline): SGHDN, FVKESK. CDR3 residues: CASSQGAGYSYEQYF. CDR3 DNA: TGTGCCAGCAGCCAAGGGGCCGGATACTCCTACGAGCAGTACTTC.